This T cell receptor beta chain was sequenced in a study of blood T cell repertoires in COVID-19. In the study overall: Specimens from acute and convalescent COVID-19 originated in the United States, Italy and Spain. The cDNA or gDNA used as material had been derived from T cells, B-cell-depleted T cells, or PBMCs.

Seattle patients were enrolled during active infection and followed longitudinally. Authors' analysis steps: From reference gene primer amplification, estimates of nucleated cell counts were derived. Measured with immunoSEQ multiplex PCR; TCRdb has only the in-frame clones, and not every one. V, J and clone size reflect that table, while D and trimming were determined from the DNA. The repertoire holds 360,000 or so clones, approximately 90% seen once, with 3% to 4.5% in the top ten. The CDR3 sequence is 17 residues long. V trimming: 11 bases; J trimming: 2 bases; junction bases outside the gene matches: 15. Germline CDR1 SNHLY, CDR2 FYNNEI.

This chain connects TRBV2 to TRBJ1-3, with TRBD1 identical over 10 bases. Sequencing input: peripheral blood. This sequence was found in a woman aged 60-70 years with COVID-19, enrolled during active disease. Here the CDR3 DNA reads TGTGCCCGCTCCCGGGACAGGGGTGAGGTACCTGGAAACACCATATATTTT. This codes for CARSRDRGEVPGNTIYF.